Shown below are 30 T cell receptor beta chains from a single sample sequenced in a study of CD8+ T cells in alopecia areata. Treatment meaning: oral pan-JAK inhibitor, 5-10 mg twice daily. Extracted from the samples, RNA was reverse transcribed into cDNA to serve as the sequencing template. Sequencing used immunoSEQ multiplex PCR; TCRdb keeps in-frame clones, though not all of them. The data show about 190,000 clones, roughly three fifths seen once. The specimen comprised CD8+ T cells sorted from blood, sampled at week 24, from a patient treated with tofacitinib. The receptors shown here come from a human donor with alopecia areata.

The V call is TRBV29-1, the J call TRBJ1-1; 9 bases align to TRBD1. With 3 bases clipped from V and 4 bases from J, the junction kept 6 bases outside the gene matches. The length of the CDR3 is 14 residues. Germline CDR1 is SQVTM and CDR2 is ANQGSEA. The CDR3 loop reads CSVDWEQGATEAFF. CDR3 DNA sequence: TGCAGCGTTGATTGGGAACAGGGGGCCACTGAAGCTTTCTTT.

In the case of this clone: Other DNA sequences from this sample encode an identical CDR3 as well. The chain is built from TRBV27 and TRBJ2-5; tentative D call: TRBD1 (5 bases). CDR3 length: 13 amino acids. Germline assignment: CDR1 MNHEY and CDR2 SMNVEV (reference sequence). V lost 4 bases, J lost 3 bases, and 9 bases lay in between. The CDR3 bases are TGTGCCAGCAGTTCCTGGGGCAAAGAGACCCAGTACTTC. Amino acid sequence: CASSSWGKETQYF.

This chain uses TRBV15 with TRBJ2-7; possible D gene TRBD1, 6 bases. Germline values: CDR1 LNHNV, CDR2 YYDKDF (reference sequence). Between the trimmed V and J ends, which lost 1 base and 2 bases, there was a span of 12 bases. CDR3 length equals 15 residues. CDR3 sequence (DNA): TGTGCCACCAGCAGAGGGACAGCTTCCCCCTACGAGCAGTACTTC. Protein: CATSRGTASPYEQYF.

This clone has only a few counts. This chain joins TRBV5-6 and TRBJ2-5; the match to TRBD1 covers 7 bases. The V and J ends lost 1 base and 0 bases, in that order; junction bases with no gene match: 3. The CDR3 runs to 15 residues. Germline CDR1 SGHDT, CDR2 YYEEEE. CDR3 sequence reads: CASSLITGDQETQYF. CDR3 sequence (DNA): TGTGCCAGCAGCTTGATCACAGGGGACCAAGAGACCCAGTACTTC.

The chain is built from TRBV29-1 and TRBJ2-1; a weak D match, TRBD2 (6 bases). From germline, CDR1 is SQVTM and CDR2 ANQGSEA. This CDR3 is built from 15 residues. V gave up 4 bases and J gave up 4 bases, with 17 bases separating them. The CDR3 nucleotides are TGCAGCGTTGCCGCCGGAGGGAGGTCATACAATGAGCAGTTCTTC. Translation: CSVAAGGRSYNEQFF.

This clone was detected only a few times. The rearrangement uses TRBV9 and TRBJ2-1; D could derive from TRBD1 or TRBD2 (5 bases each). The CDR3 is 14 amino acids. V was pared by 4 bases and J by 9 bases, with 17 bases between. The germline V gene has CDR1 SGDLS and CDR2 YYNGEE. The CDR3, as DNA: TGTGCCAGCAGCCTACCGCTCGGGACCAGTGAGCAGTTCTTC. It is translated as CASSLPLGTSEQFF.

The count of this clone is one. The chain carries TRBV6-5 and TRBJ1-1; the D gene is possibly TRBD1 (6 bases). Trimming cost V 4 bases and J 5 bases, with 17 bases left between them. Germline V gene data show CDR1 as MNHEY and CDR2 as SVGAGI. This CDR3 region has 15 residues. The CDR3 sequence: CASSLARRGHTEAFF. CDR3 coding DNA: TGTGCCAGCAGTTTGGCTCGGCGGGGGCATACTGAAGCTTTCTTT.

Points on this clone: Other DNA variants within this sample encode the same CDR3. The CDR3 nucleotides read TGTGCCAGCAGCTCCAGGACAGGGATGAACACTGAAGCTTTCTTT. Protein sequence: CASSSRTGMNTEAFF. The chain carries TRBV7-9 and TRBJ1-1; TRBD1 matches at 8 bases. J was trimmed by 0 bases and V by 4 bases; bases with no gene match: 4. The CDR3 has 15 residues. The germline gives CDR1 SEHNR, CDR2 FQNEAQ (reference sequence).

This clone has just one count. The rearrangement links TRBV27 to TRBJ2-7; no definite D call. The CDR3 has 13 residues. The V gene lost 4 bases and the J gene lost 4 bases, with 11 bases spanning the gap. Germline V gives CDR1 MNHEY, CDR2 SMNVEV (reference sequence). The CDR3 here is CASSYSNLYEQYF. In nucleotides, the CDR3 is TGTGCCAGCAGTTACTCGAATCTATACGAGCAGTACTTC.

The CDR3 DNA sequence: TGCGCCAGCAGCGAGTGGATTGCGGGACAGGAGGAGAATCAGCCCCAGCATTTT. It is translated as CASSEWIAGQEENQPQHF. The gene calls are TRBV4-1 and TRBJ1-5; 8 bases align to TRBD1. Germline CDR1 and CDR2: MGHRA and YSYEKL. The V and J ends lost 5 bases and 4 bases, in that order; junction bases with no gene match: 16. This CDR3 comprises 18 residues.

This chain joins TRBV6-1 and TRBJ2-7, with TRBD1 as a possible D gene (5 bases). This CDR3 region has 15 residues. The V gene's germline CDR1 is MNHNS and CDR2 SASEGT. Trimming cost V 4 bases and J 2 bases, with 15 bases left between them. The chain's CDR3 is CASSARASFPYEQYF. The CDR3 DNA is TGTGCCAGCAGTGCCAGGGCGTCTTTCCCCTACGAGCAGTACTTC.

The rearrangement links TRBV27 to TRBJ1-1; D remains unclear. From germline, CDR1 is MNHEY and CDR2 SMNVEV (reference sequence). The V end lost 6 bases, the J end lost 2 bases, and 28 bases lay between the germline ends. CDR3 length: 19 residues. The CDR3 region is CASSPLQVYLAGYNTEAFF. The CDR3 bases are TGTGCCAGCAGCCCACTCCAGGTGTACCTCGCTGGGTATAACACTGAAGCTTTCTTT.

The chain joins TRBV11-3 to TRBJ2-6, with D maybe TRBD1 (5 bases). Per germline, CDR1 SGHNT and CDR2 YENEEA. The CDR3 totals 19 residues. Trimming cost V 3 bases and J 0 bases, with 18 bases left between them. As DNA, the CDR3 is TGTGCCAGCAGCTTGAATACAGGAGCCTTGTTCTCTGGGGCCAACGTCCTGACTTTC. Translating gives CASSLNTGALFSGANVLTF.

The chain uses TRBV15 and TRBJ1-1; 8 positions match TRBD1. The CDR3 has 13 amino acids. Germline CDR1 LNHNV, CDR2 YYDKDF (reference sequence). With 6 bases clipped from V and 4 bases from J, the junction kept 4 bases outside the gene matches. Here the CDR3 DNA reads TGTGCCACCAGTTCGGACAGGGCCACTGAAGCTTTCTTT. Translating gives CATSSDRATEAFF.

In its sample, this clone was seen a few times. CDR3 sequence: CASSDTGERAYEQYF. The CDR3 bases are TGTGCCAGCTCCGATACAGGGGAGAGGGCGTACGAGCAGTACTTC. The chain combines TRBV7-9 with TRBJ2-7; 7 bases fit TRBD1. The CDR3 runs 15 residues. V trimming: 8 bases; J trimming: 4 bases; junction bases outside the gene matches: 14. Germline V gene data show CDR1 as SEHNR and CDR2 as FQNEAQ (reference sequence).

CDR3 nucleotides: TGCAGCGTTGAAGAGACGAACACCGGGGAGCTGTTTTTT. This encodes CSVEETNTGELFF. The chain joins TRBV29-1 to TRBJ2-2; no clear D. Germline CDR1 and CDR2: SQVTM and ANQGSEA. The ends were cut back, 0 bases at V and 0 bases at J, with 2 bases in the middle. The CDR3 is 13 amino acids.

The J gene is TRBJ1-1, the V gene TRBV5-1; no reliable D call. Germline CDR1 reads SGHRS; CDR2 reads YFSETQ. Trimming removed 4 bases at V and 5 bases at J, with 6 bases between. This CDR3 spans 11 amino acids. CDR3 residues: CASSPGTEAFF. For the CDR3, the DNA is TGCGCCAGCAGCCCTGGGACTGAAGCTTTCTTT.

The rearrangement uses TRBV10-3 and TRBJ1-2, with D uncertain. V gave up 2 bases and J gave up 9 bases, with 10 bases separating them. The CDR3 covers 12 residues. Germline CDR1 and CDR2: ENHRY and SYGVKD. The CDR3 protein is CAISEEGERYTF. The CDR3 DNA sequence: TGTGCCATCAGTGAGGAGGGTGAGCGCTACACCTTC.

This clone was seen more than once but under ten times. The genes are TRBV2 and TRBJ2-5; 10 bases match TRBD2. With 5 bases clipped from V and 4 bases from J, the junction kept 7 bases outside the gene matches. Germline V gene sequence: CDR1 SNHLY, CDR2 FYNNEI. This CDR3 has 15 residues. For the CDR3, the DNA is TGTGCCAGCAGTCAAACTAGCGGGGATCTAGAGACCCAGTACTTC. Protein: CASSQTSGDLETQYF.

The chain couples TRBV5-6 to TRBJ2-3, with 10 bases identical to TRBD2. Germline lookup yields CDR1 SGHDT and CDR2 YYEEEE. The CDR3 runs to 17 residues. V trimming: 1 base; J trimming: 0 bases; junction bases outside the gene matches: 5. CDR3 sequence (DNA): TGTGCCAGCAGCTTGCCTAGCGGGGGACCTAGCACAGATACGCAGTATTTT. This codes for CASSLPSGGPSTDTQYF. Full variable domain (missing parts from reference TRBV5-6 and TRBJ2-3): DAGVTQSPTHLIKTRGQQVTLRCSPKSGHDTVSWYQQALGQGPQFIFQYYEEEERQRGNFPDRFSGHQFPNYSSELNVNALLLGDSALYLCASSLPSGGPSTDTQYFGPGTRLTVL.

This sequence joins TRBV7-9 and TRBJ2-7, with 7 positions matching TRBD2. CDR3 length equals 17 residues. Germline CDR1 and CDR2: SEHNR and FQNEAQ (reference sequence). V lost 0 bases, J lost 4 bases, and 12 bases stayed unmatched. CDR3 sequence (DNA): TGTGCCAGCAGCTTAGCCCACGGGGGGTCACAACCATACGAGCAGTACTTC. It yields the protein CASSLAHGGSQPYEQYF.

CDR3 region: CASRTGGGYTF. The CDR3 coding sequence is TGTGCCAGCAGAACAGGGGGAGGCTACACCTTC. This sequence joins TRBV9 and TRBJ1-2; TRBD1 matches at 8 bases. Germline V gene data show CDR1 as SGDLS and CDR2 as YYNGEE. Trimming at V came to 5 bases and at J to 8 bases, leaving 2 bases not matched to a gene. CDR3 length equals 11 residues.

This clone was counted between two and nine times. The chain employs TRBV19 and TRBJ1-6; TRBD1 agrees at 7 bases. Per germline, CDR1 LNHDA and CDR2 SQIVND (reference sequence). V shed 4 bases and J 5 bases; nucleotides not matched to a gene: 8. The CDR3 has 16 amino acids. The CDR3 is CASSNNRGLNNSPLHF. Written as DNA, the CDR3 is TGTGCCAGTAGTAACAACAGGGGCCTTAATAATTCACCCCTCCACTTT.

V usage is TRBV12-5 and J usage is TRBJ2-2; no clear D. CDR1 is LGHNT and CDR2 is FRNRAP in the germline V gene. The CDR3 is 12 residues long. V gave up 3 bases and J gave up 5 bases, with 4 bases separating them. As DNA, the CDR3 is TGTGCTAGTGGTTTAGGTACCGGGGAGCTGTTTTTT. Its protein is CASGLGTGELFF.

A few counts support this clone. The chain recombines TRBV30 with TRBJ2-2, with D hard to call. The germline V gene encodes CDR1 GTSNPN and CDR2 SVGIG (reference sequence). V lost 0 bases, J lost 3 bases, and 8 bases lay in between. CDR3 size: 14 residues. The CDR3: CAWSVVGDTGELFF. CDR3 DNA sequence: TGTGCCTGGAGTGTGGTAGGCGACACCGGGGAGCTGTTTTTT.

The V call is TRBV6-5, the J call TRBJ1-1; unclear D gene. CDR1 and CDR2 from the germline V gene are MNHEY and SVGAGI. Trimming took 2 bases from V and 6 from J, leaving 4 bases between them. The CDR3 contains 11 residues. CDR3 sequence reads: CASSYGAEAFF. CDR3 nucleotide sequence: TGTGCCAGCAGTTACGGGGCTGAAGCTTTCTTT.

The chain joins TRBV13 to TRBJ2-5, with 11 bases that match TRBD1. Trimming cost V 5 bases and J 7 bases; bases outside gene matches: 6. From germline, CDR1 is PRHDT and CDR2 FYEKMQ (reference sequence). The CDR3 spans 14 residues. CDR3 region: CASSQDRGQGTQYF. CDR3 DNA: TGTGCCAGCAGCCAGGACAGGGGGCAGGGGACCCAGTACTTC.

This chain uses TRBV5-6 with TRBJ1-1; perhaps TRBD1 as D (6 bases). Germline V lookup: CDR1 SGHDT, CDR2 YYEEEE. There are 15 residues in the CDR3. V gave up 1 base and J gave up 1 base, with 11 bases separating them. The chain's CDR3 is CASSLFEGGNTEAFF. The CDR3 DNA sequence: TGTGCCAGCAGCTTGTTTGAGGGGGGGAACACTGAAGCTTTCTTT.

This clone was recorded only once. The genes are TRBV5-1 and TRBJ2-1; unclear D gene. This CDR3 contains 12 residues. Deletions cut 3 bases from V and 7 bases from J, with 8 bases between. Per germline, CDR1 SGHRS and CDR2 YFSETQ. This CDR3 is CASSSPSNEQFF. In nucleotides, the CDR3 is TGCGCCAGCAGCTCCCCCTCGAATGAGCAGTTCTTC.

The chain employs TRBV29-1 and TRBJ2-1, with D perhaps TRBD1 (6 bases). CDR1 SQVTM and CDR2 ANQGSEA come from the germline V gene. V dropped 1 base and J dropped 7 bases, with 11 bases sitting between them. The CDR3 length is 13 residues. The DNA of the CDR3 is TGCAGCGTTGAAGTGGGGGCGCGTAATGAGCAGTTCTTC. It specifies CSVEVGARNEQFF.